The clone carrying this TCR beta chain showed up many times. Germline loops: CDR1 SGHTA, CDR2 FQGNSA. This CDR3 has 15 amino acids. Trimming removed 2 bases from V and 0 bases from J, with 10 bases in between. It was RNA transcripts that yielded the amplified TCR beta CDR3 regions. TCR CDR3 regions were first amplified by RT-PCR with HTBI primers. MiXCR, applied by TCRdb to the multiplex PCR reads, yields one record per CDR3 protein. In the table there are about 580,000 distinct CDR3 sequences, roughly 13% of which are singletons. This record comes from a study of T cells in Graves' hyperthyroidism and ophthalmopathy. Lactation, pregnancy, other autoimmune disease or uncontrolled infection led to exclusion of patients. Every diagnosis used clinical symptoms, serum thyroxine and TRAb, thyroid ultrasound and orbital computed tomography. Each 10 ml fresh peripheral blood draw supplied the PBMCs.

The clonotype was recovered from a woman aged 25 to 39 with Graves' hyperthyroidism that later progressed to Graves' ophthalmopathy. This chain uses TRBV7-2 with TRBJ1-1; the D is unclear. Specimen: blood. CDR3 region: CASSLNYGVNTEAFF. The CDR3 bases are TGTGCCAGCAGCTTAAATTACGGGGTGAACACTGAAGCTTTCTTT.